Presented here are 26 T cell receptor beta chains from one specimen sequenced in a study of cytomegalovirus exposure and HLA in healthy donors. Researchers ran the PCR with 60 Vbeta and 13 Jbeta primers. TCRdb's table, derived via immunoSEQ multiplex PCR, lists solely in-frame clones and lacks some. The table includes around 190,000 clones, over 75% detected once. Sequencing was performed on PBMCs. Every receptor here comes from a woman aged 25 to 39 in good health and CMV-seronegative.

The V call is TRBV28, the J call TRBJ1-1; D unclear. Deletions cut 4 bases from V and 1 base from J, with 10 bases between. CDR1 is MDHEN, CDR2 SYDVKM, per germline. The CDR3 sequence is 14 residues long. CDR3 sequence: CASSSGDRNTEAFF. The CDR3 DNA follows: TGTGCCAGCAGTTCCGGAGACCGGAACACTGAAGCTTTCTTT.

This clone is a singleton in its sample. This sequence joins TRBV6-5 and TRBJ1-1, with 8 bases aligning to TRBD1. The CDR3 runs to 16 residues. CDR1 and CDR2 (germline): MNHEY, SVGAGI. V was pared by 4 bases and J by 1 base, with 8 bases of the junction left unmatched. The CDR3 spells CASSFSPTGANTEAFF. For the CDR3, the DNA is TGTGCCAGCAGTTTCTCTCCGACAGGGGCGAACACTGAAGCTTTCTTT.

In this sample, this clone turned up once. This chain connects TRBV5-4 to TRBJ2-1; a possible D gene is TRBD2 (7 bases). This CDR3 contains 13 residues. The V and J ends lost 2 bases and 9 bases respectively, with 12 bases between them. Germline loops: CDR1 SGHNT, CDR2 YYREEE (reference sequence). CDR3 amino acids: CASSLQGGGEQFF. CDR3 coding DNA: TGTGCCAGCAGCTTACAGGGAGGGGGTGAGCAGTTCTTC. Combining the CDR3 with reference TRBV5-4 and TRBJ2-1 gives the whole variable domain ETGVTQSPTHLIKTRGQQVTLRCSSQSGHNTVSWYQQALGQGPQFIFQYYREEENGRGNFPPRFSGLQFPNYSSELNVNALELDDSALYLCASSLQGGGEQFFGPGTRLTVL.

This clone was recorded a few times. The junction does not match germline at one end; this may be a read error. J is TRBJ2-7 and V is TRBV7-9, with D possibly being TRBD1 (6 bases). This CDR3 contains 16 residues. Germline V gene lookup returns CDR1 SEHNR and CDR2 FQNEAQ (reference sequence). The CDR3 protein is CSSSFLRDTSKVEQYF. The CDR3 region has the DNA TGTTCCAGCAGCTTCTTGAGGGACACATCTAAGGTGGAGCAGTACTTC.

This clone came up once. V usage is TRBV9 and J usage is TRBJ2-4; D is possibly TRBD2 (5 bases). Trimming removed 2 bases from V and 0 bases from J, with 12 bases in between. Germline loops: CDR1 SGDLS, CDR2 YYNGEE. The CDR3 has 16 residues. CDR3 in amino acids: CASSVLSGVAKNIQYF. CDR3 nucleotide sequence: TGTGCCAGCAGCGTCTTAAGCGGAGTAGCCAAAAACATTCAGTACTTC.

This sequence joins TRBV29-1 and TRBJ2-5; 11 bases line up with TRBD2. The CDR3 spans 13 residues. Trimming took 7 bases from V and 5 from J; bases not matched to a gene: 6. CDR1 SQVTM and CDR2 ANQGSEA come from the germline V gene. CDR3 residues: CSGLAGGRETQYF. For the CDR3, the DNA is TGCAGCGGTCTAGCGGGAGGACGGGAGACCCAGTACTTC.

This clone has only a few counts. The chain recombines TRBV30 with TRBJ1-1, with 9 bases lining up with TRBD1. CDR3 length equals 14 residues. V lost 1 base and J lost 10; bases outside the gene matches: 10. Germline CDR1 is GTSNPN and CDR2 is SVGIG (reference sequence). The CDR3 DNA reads TGTGCCTGGAGTGCCGGGACAGGGACAGAGGGAGCTTTCTTT. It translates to CAWSAGTGTEGAFF.

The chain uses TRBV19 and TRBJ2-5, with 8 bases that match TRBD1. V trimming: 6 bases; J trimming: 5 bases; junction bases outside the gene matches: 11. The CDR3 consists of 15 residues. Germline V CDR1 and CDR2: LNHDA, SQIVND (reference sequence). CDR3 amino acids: CASRTSGGSGETQYF. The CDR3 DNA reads TGTGCCAGTAGAACTTCAGGGGGCAGTGGGGAGACCCAGTACTTC.

CDR3 bases: TGTGCCAGCAGCCTCTCGAGGGCGGGCACTGAAGCTTTCTTT. Translated: CASSLSRAGTEAFF. The chain uses TRBV9 and TRBJ1-1, with D uncertain. This CDR3 comprises 14 residues. Trimming cost V 4 bases and J 4 bases, with 14 bases left between them. The germline gives CDR1 SGDLS, CDR2 YYNGEE.

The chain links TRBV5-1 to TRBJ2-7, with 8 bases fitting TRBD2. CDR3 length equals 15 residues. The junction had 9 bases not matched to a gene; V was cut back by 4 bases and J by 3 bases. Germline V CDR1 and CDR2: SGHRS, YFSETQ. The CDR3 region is CASSTLSGSLYEQYF. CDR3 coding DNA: TGCGCCAGCAGCACCCTCAGCGGGAGTCTCTACGAGCAGTACTTC.

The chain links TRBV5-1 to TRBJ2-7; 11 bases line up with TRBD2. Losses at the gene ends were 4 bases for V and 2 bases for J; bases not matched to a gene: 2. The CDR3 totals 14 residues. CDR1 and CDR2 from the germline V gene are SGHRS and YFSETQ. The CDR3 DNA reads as TGCGCCAGCAGCCTACTAGCGGGAGCCTACGAGCAGTACTTC. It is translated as CASSLLAGAYEQYF.

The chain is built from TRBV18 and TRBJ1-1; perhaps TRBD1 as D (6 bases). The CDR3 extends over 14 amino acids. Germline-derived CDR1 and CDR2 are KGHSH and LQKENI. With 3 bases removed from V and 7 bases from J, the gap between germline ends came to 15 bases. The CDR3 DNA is TGTGCCAGCTCACCTCACCTGACAGGTGATGAAGCTTTCTTT. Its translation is CASSPHLTGDEAFF.

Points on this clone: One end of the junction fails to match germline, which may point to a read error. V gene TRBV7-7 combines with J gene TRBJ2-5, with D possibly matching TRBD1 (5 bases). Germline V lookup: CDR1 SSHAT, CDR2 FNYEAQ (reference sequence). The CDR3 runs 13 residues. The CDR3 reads CASSRRQQETQYF. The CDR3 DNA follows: TGTGCTAGCAGCAGAAGACAGCAAGAGACCCAGTACTTC.

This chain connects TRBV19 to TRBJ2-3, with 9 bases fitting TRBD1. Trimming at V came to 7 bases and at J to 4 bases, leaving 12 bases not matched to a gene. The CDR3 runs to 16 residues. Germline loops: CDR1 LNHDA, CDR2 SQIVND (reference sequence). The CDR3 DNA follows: TGTGCCAGTACACAGGGGGCGCGGGGTGGAGCAGATACGCAGTATTTT. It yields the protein CASTQGARGGADTQYF.

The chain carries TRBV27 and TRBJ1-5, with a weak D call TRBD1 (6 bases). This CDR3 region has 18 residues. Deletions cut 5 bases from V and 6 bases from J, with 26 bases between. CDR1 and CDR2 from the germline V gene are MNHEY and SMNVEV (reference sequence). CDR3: CASSPRGGRARISQPQHF. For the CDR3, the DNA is TGTGCCAGCAGTCCCCGGGGGGGGCGGGCAAGAATCAGTCAGCCCCAGCATTTT.

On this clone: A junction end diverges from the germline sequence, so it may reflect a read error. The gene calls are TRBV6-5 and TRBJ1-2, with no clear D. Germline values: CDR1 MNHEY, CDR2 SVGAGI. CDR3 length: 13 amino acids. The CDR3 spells CASSYRRNYGYPF. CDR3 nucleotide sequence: TGTGCCAGCAGTTACAGGCGTAACTATGGCTACCCCTTC.

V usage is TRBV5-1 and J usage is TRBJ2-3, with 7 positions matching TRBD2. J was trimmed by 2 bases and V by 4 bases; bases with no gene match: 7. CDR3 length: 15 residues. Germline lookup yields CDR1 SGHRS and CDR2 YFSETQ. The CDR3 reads CASSDLAELTDTQYF. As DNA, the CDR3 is TGCGCCAGCAGCGACCTAGCGGAGCTCACAGATACGCAGTATTTT.

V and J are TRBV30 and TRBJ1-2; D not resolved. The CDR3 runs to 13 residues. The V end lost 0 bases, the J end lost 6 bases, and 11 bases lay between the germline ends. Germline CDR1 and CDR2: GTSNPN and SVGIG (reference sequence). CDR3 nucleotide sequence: TGTGCCTGGAGTGTTTTGTCCGGTGATGGCTACACCTTC. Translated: CAWSVLSGDGYTF.

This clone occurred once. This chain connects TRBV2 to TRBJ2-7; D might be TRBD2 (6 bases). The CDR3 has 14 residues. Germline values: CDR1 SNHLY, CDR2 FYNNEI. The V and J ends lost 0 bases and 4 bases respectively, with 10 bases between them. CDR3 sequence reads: CASSEAARGYEQYF. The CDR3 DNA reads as TGTGCCAGCAGTGAAGCAGCCCGGGGGTACGAGCAGTACTTC.

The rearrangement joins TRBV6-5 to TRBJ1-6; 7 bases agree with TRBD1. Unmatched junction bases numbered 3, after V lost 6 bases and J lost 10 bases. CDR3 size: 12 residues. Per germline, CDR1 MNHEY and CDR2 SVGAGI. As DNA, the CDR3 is TGTGCCAGCAGAAACAGGGGCTCACCCCTCCACTTT. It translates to CASRNRGSPLHF.

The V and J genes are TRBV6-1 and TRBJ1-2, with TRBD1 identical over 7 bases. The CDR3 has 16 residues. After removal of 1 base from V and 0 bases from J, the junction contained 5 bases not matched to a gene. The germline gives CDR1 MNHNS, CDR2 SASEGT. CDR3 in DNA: TGTGCCAGCAGTGAAGTCTCCGGGACAGCTAACTATGGCTACACCTTC. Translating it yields CASSEVSGTANYGYTF.

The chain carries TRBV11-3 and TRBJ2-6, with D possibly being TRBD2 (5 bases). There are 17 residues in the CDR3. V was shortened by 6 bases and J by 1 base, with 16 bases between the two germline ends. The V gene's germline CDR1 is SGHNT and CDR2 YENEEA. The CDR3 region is CASSPSGLRSGANVLTF. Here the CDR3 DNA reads TGTGCCAGCAGTCCCTCCGGACTGAGATCTGGGGCCAACGTCCTGACTTTC.

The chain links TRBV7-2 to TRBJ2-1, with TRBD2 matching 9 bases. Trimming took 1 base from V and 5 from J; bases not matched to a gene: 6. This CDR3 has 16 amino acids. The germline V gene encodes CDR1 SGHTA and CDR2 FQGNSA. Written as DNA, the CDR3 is TGTGCCAGCAGCTTAGTTTATGCGGGGGGGAACAATGAGCAGTTCTTC. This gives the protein CASSLVYAGGNNEQFF. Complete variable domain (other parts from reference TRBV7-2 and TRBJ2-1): GAGVSQSPSNKVTEKGKDVELRCDPISGHTALYWYRQSLGQGLEFLIYFQGNSAPDKSGLPSDRFSAERTGGSVSTLTIQRTQQEDSAVYLCASSLVYAGGNNEQFFGPGTRLTVL.

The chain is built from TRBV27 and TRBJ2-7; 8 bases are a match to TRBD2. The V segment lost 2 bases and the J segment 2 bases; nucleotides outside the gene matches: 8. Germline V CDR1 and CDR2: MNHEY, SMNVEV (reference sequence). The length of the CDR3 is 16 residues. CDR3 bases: TGTGCCAGCAGTTTAATTTTGGCGGGGGGCCCCTACGAGCAGTACTTC. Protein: CASSLILAGGPYEQYF.

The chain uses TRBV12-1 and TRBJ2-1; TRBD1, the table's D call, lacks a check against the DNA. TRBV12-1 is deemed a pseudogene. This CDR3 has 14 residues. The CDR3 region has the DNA TGTGCCAGCAGCTTGGACAGGGGGCACAATGAGCAGTTCTTC. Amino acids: CASSLDRGHNEQFF.

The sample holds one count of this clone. The CDR3 region has the DNA TGTGCCAGCAGTCTAGTGCATTCCTACGAGCAGTACTTC. It translates to CASSLVHSYEQYF. This rearrangement joins TRBV6-1 to TRBJ2-7; D remains ambiguous. Trimming left V 5 bases short and J 1 base short, with 9 bases between. CDR1 is MNHNS and CDR2 is SASEGT in the germline V gene. The CDR3 loop spans 13 amino acids.